A single sample is the source of the 16 T cell receptor beta chains below, sequenced in a study of beta chain features in type 1 diabetes. Expressed TCRB transcripts were sequenced after all isolated RNA was converted to cDNA. Produced via immunoSEQ multiplex PCR; TCRdb's table is partial and in-frame only. The sample yields about 140,000 clones, around 7% seen once. The specimen was central memory CD4+ T cells from blood. These receptors all come from a woman aged 25 to 39 in good health.

This chain links TRBV29-1 with TRBJ1-3; D not certain. This CDR3 is built from 14 residues. Trimming shortened V by 0 bases and J by 4 bases, and 10 bases separated the two germline ends. Germline lookup yields CDR1 SQVTM and CDR2 ANQGSEA. CDR3 protein: CSVEDPRGGNTIYF. CDR3 coding DNA: TGCAGCGTTGAAGATCCCCGGGGAGGAAACACCATATATTTT. The full variable domain, its missing parts supplied by reference TRBV29-1 and TRBJ1-3, is SAVISQKPSRDICQRGTSLTIQCQVDSQVTMMFWYRQQPGQSLTLIATANQGSEATYESGFVIDKFPISRPNLTFSTLTVSNMSPEDSSIYLCSVEDPRGGNTIYFGEGSWLTVV.

A few counts support this clone. The V call is TRBV2, the J call TRBJ2-6; tentative D call: TRBD1 (6 bases). The CDR3 spans 17 residues. Germline CDR1 SNHLY, CDR2 FYNNEI. V gave up 6 bases and J gave up 0 bases, with 15 bases separating them. CDR3 sequence reads: CASRGGSSLSGANVLTF. DNA for the CDR3: TGTGCCAGCAGAGGGGGATCTTCTCTCTCTGGGGCCAACGTCCTGACTTTC.

This clone showed up just a few times. J is TRBJ2-2 and V is TRBV12-5, with TRBD1 as a possible D gene (6 bases). Trimming left V 0 bases short and J 3 bases short, with 11 bases between. CDR1 is LGHNT, CDR2 FRNRAP, per germline. CDR3 length: 16 amino acids. CDR3 sequence reads: CASGLVSGQYTGELFF. For the CDR3, the DNA is TGTGCTAGTGGTTTGGTTTCAGGACAGTACACCGGGGAGCTGTTTTTT.

This clone was picked up a small number of times. The gene calls are TRBV5-1 and TRBJ2-4; 11 nucleotides match TRBD1. Germline CDR1 and CDR2: SGHRS and YFSETQ. V lost 4 bases, J lost 7 bases, and 4 bases stayed unmatched. There are 14 residues in the CDR3. CDR3 DNA sequence: TGCGCCAGCAGCGAGGGACAGGGGGTTAACATTCAGTACTTC. It translates to CASSEGQGVNIQYF. The whole variable domain, filled in from reference TRBV5-1 and TRBJ2-4, reads KAGVTQTPRYLIKTRGQQVTLSCSPISGHRSVSWYQQTPGQGLQFLFEYFSETQRNKGNFPGRFSGRQFSNSRSEMNVSTLELGDSALYLCASSEGQGVNIQYFGAGTRLSVL.

CDR3 sequence: CASSTASGSTYEQYF. As DNA, the CDR3 is TGTGCCAGCAGCACAGCCAGCGGGAGTACCTACGAGCAGTACTTC. This sequence joins TRBV7-2 and TRBJ2-7; TRBD2 aligns across 8 bases. In germline, CDR1 is SGHTA, CDR2 FQGNSA. This CDR3 is built from 15 residues. Trimming took 5 bases from V and 2 from J; bases not matched to a gene: 8.

The rearrangement joins TRBV5-6 to TRBJ2-4; perhaps TRBD1 as D (6 bases). V was cut by 3 bases and J by 1 base, with 8 bases left in between. The CDR3 contains 14 residues. The germline gives CDR1 SGHDT, CDR2 YYEEEE. The CDR3 loop reads CASSYDRAKNIQYF. CDR3 coding DNA: TGTGCCAGCAGCTATGACAGGGCCAAAAACATTCAGTACTTC.

This chain links TRBV10-3 with TRBJ1-2, with TRBD1 matching over 8 bases. CDR1 and CDR2 from the germline V gene are ENHRY and SYGVKD. The CDR3 extends over 14 amino acids. V shed 7 bases and J 5 bases; nucleotides not matched to a gene: 9. The CDR3, as DNA: TGTGCCATCAAGAACCAGGGGGCTGGTTATGGCTACACCTTC. Its protein product is CAIKNQGAGYGYTF.

This clone appeared a few times. This sequence joins TRBV12-5 and TRBJ1-2, with D possibly being TRBD1 (5 bases). Looked up from germline, CDR1 is LGHNT and CDR2 is FRNRAP. V dropped 5 bases and J dropped 5 bases, with 12 bases sitting between them. The CDR3 length is 13 residues. The CDR3 is CASGTQTGYGYTF. In DNA, the CDR3 is TGTGCTAGTGGTACCCAAACAGGTTATGGCTACACCTTC.

There are a few counts of this clone. DNA for the CDR3: TGCGCCAGCAGCTTTACTAGCGGGAGTAACAATGAGCAGTTCTTC. Its protein is CASSFTSGSNNEQFF. The chain combines TRBV5-1 with TRBJ2-1; 11 bases fit TRBD2. J was trimmed by 5 bases and V by 2 bases; bases with no gene match: 3. Germline assignment: CDR1 SGHRS and CDR2 YFSETQ. The CDR3 contains 15 residues.

The CDR3 DNA reads as TGTGCCAGCAGCCGACTAAGCACAGGGGCTGGAAACACCATATATTTT. Amino acid sequence: CASSRLSTGAGNTIYF. The chain links TRBV5-4 to TRBJ1-3, with TRBD1 matching 7 bases. The V gene end was trimmed by 4 bases and the J gene end by 2 bases; junction bases not matched to a gene: 9. CDR3 size: 16 residues. The germline gives CDR1 SGHNT, CDR2 YYREEE (reference sequence).

This clone showed up just a few times. The chain links TRBV7-9 to TRBJ2-7, with TRBD2 identical over 10 bases. Looked up from germline, CDR1 is SEHNR and CDR2 is FQNEAQ (reference sequence). This CDR3 is 16 amino acids long. The V gene end was trimmed by 5 bases and the J gene end by 0 bases; junction bases not matched to a gene: 7. CDR3 in amino acids: CASSQGLAMSSYEQYF. In DNA, the CDR3 is TGTGCCAGCAGCCAGGGACTAGCGATGAGCTCCTACGAGCAGTACTTC.

The CDR3: CASSWTGGGVTDTQYF. The CDR3 region has the DNA TGTGCCAGCAGCTGGACAGGGGGGGGTGTTACAGATACGCAGTATTTT. The genes are TRBV7-2 and TRBJ2-3; 10 bases map to TRBD1. Germline V gene lookup returns CDR1 SGHTA and CDR2 FQGNSA. The CDR3 runs to 16 residues. After removal of 4 bases from V and 3 bases from J, the junction contained 7 bases not matched to a gene.

This clone has more than one count but fewer than ten. CDR3 region: CASSVAGSGANVLTF. The CDR3 DNA follows: TGTGCCAGCAGCGTAGCGGGGTCTGGGGCCAACGTCCTGACTTTC. The chain recombines TRBV9 with TRBJ2-6, with D perhaps TRBD2 (5 bases). CDR1 is SGDLS and CDR2 is YYNGEE in the germline V gene. V was cut by 0 bases and J by 1 base, with 5 bases left in between. The CDR3 runs to 15 residues.

The chain carries TRBV6-6 and TRBJ1-1; TRBD1 aligns across 8 bases. V shed 8 bases and J 1 base; nucleotides not matched to a gene: 3. Germline V gene sequence: CDR1 MNHNY, CDR2 SVGAGI (reference sequence). The CDR3 loop spans 13 amino acids. CDR3 in DNA: TGTGCCAGCTGGGGACAGGAGAACACTGAAGCTTTCTTT. This sequence encodes CASWGQENTEAFF.

This clone was seen ten or more times. CDR3 region: CASSPRVTSGKETQYF. In DNA form, the CDR3 reads TGTGCCAGCTCACCACGGGTGACTAGCGGGAAAGAGACCCAGTACTTC. The V call is TRBV18, the J call TRBJ2-5; 11 bases align to TRBD2. The CDR3 is made up of 16 amino acids. V shed 1 base, J shed 3 bases, and the junction held 4 bases outside the gene matches. Germline lookup yields CDR1 KGHSH and CDR2 LQKENI.

This clone was recorded a few times. The rearrangement uses TRBV6-1 and TRBJ1-2, with D maybe TRBD1 (6 bases). The germline V gene encodes CDR1 MNHNS and CDR2 SASEGT. V shed 8 bases and J shed 2 bases, with 18 bases lying between them. The CDR3 runs 15 residues. In DNA form, the CDR3 reads TGTGCCAGCGGGGGACACAGGGCCGACAACTATGGCTACACCTTC. Translating it yields CASGGHRADNYGYTF.